These T cell receptor beta chains were read from a single sample in a study of blood T cell repertoires in COVID-19. Repertoires were generated with immunoSEQ multiplex PCR, while TCRdb's copy carries only in-frame clones and drops some. Of approximately 300,000 clones in the sample, roughly 88% were seen once. Sequencing was performed on peripheral blood. The receptors here all came from a woman in her fifties or sixties with acute or convalescent COVID-19. Both conserved end residues are trimmed from each CDR3. A D gene is named only where the DNA matches it firmly. Only part of the rows carry a size: once, few, many, or a class if the clone is expanded.

>TRBV19|TRBJ1-2|TRBD1|-
ASSIDRAYGYT
>TRBV19|TRBJ2-7|-|-
ASRISVYSYEQY
>TRBV24-1|TRBJ2-3|-|few
ATSDEGATSTDTQY
>TRBV3-1/TRBV3-2|TRBJ2-7|TRBD1|-
ASSAGGYEQY
>TRBV28|TRBJ2-5|TRBD1|-
ASIEGARETQY
>TRBV5-1|TRBJ2-1|-|-
ASSVLSINNEQF
>TRBV15|TRBJ1-2|TRBD1|-
ATSRDRRGQGGYT
>TRBV27|TRBJ2-7|TRBD2|-
ASSPYLREVPYEQY
>TRBV20-1|TRBJ2-7|-|-
SANERLNSYEQY
>TRBV27|TRBJ1-1|-|-
ASSLLGTADTEAF
>TRBV5-1|TRBJ1-2|TRBD1|-
ASSLRGQGVGGYT
>TRBV28|TRBJ2-7|-|-
ASIRGGEQY
>TRBV7-6|TRBJ1-5|-|-
ASSLGGGDNQPQH
>TRBV9|TRBJ2-3|-|once
ASRPQLAGTDTQY
>TRBV2|TRBJ2-3|TRBD1|-
ASSPGTGSTDTQY
>TRBV7-8|TRBJ1-3|-|-
ASSLVTDFSGNTIY
>TRBV18|TRBJ1-3|-|-
ASSPMNSILAGNTIY
>TRBV4-2|TRBJ2-1|-|once
ASSTELGHNEQF
>TRBV6-5|TRBJ2-7|-|once
ASSQVKRDSYEQY
>TRBV4-3|TRBJ2-5|-|-
ASSQDRGRETQY
>TRBV24-1|TRBJ2-2|-|-
ATSDSPGRDRDTGELF
>TRBV18|TRBJ2-1|-|-
ASSPPGQGWFNEQF
>TRBV19|TRBJ2-1|-|few
ASSIRGGNNEQF
>TRBV29-1|TRBJ2-3|-|-
SVRRGADTQY
>TRBV29-1|TRBJ2-7|TRBD2|once
SVGGFSGRHQVEQY
>TRBV9|TRBJ2-3|-|-
ASSVSGSTDTQY
>TRBV15|TRBJ2-5|TRBD1|-
ATSRIPHGTGGETQY
>TRBV5-1|TRBJ2-1|TRBD2|-
ASSFGAGGQNEQF
>TRBV5-1|TRBJ2-7|TRBD1|-
ASSLGQVADEQY
>TRBV11-1|TRBJ2-7|-|-
ASKRRPGEAYEQY
>TRBV5-1|TRBJ1-5|TRBD1|-
ASSLDGTGGLGQPQH
>TRBV19|TRBJ2-4|-|-
ASSIGGTSNIQY
>TRBV9|TRBJ2-1|TRBD2|-
ASSGDSGRALFYEQF
>TRBV6-2/TRBV6-3|TRBJ1-5|-|-
ASSPDLVQPQH
>TRBV6-6|TRBJ1-5|-|-
ASSYPTENNQPQH
>TRBV30|TRBJ2-5|-|-
AWSRLQGMARGTQY
>TRBV5-4|TRBJ2-1|TRBD2|-
ASSPRTSGSFNEQF
>TRBV3-1/TRBV3-2|TRBJ2-3|-|-
ASSHPSNGDTQY
>TRBV7-2|TRBJ1-3|-|-
ASSLAQVSRSGNTIY
>TRBV21-1|TRBJ1-1|-|-
ASSIWGYGTGDTEAF